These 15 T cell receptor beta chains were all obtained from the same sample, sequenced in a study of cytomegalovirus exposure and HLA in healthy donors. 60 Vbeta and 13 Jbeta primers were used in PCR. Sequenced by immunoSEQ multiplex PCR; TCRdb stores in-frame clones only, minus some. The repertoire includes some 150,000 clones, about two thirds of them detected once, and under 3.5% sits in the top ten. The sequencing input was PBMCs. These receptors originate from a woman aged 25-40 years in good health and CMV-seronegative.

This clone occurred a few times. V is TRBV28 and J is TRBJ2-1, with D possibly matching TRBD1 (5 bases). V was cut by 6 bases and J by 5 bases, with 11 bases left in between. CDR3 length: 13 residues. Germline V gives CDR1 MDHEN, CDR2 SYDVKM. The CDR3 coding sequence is TGTGCCAGCAGCCTACAGGCTAACAATGAGCAGTTCTTC. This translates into CASSLQANNEQFF. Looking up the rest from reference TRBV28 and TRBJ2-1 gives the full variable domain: DVKVTQSSRYLVKRTGEKVFLECVQDMDHENMFWYRQDPGLGLRLIYFSYDVKMKEKGDIPEGYSVSREKKERFSLILESASTNQTSMYLCASSLQANNEQFFGPGTRLTVL.

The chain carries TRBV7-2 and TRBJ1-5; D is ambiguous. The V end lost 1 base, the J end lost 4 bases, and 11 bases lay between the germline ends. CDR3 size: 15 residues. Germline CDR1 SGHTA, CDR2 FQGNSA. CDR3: CASSLGQVWNQPQHF. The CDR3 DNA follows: TGTGCCAGCAGCTTAGGGCAAGTGTGGAATCAGCCCCAGCATTTT.

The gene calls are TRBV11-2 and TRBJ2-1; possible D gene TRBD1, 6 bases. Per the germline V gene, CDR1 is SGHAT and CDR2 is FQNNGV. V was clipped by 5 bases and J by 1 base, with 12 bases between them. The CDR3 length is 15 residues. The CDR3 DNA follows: TGTGCCAGCAGCCCTAGACAGGCATCCTACAATGAGCAGTTCTTC. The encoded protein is CASSPRQASYNEQFF.

The CDR3 sequence is CASSEQLGVEQYF. In DNA form, the CDR3 reads TGTGCCAGCAGTGAGCAACTAGGAGTCGAGCAGTACTTC. This chain connects TRBV6-1 to TRBJ2-7; D may be TRBD2 (5 bases). The CDR3 sequence is 13 residues long. Germline V lookup: CDR1 MNHNS, CDR2 SASEGT. V shed 3 bases and J shed 6 bases, with 12 bases lying between them.

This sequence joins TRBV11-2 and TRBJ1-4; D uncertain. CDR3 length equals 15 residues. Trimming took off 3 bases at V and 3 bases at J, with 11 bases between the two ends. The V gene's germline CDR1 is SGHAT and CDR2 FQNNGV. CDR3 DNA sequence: TGTGCCAGCAGCTTCACGAGGGCGTCTAATGAAAAACTGTTTTTT. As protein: CASSFTRASNEKLFF.

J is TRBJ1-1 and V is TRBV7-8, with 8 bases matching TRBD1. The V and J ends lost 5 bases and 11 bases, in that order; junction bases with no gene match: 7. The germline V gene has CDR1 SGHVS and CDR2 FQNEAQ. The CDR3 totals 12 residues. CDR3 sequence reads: CASSGYRDRAFF. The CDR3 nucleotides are TGTGCCAGCAGCGGGTACCGGGACAGGGCTTTCTTT.

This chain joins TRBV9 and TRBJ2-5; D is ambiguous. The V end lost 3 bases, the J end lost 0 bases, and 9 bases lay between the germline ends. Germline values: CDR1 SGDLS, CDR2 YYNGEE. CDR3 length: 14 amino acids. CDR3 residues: CASSENPYQETQYF. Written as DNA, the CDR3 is TGTGCCAGCAGCGAAAATCCGTACCAAGAGACCCAGTACTTC. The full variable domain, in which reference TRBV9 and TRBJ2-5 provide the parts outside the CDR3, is DSGVTQTPKHLITATGQRVTLRCSPRSGDLSVYWYQQSLDQGLQFLIQYYNGEERAKGNILERFSAQQFPDLHSELNLSSLELGDSALYFCASSENPYQETQYFGPGTRLLVL.

CDR3 coding DNA: TGTGCCAGCTCACCGTACAACAGGGTTAGGGGCACAGATACGCAGTATTTT. It encodes CASSPYNRVRGTDTQYF. The chain links TRBV18 to TRBJ2-3, with D tentatively TRBD1 (6 bases). The length of the CDR3 is 17 residues. The germline V and J ends were trimmed by 3 bases and 1 base, with 17 bases remaining between them. CDR1 is KGHSH, CDR2 LQKENI, per germline.

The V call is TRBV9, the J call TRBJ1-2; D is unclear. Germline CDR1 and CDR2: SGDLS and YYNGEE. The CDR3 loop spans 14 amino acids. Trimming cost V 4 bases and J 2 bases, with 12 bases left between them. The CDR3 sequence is CASSPQTENYGYTF. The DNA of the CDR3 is TGTGCCAGCAGCCCTCAGACGGAGAACTATGGCTACACCTTC.

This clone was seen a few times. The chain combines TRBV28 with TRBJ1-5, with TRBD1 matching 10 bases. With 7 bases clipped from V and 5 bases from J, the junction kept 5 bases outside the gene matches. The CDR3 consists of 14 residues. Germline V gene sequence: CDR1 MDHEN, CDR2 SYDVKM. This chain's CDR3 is CASTDRGGYQPQHF. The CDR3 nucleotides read TGTGCCAGCACGGACAGGGGGGGATATCAGCCCCAGCATTTT.

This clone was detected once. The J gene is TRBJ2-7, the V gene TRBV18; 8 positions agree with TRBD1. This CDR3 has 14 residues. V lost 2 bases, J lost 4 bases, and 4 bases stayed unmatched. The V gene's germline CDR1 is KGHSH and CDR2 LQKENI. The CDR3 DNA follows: TGTGCCAGCTCACCATCTACAGGGGGATACGAGCAGTACTTC. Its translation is CASSPSTGGYEQYF. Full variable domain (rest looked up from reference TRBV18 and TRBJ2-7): NAGVMQNPRHLVRRRGQEARLRCSPMKGHSHVYWYRQLPEEGLKFMVYLQKENIIDESGMPKERFSAEFPKEGPSILRIQQVVRGDSAAYFCASSPSTGGYEQYFGPGTRLTVT.

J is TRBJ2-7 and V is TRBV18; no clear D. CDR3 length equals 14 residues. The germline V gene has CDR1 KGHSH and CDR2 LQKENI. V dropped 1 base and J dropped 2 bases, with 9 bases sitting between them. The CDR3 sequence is CASSPLGKTYEQYF. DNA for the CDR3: TGTGCCAGCTCACCACTCGGTAAGACCTACGAGCAGTACTTC.

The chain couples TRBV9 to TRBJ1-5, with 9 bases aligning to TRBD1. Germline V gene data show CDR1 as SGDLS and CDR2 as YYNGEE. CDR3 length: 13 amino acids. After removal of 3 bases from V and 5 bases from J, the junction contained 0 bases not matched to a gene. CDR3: CASSGQGDQPQHF. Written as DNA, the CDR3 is TGTGCCAGCAGCGGACAGGGGGATCAGCCCCAGCATTTT.

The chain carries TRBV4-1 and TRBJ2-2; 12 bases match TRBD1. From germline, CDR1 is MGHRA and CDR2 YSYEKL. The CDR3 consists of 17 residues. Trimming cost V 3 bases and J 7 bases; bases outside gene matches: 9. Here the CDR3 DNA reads TGCGCCAGCAGCCAGGAACCGGGACAGGGGGCGATCGGGGAGCTGTTTTTT. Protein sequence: CASSQEPGQGAIGELFF.

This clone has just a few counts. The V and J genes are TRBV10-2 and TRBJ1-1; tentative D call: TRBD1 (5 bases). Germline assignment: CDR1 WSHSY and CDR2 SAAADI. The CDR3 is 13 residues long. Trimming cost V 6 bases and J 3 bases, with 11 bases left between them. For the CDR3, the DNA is TGCGCCAGCAGCCGTAAACAGGACACTGAAGCTTTCTTT. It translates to CASSRKQDTEAFF.